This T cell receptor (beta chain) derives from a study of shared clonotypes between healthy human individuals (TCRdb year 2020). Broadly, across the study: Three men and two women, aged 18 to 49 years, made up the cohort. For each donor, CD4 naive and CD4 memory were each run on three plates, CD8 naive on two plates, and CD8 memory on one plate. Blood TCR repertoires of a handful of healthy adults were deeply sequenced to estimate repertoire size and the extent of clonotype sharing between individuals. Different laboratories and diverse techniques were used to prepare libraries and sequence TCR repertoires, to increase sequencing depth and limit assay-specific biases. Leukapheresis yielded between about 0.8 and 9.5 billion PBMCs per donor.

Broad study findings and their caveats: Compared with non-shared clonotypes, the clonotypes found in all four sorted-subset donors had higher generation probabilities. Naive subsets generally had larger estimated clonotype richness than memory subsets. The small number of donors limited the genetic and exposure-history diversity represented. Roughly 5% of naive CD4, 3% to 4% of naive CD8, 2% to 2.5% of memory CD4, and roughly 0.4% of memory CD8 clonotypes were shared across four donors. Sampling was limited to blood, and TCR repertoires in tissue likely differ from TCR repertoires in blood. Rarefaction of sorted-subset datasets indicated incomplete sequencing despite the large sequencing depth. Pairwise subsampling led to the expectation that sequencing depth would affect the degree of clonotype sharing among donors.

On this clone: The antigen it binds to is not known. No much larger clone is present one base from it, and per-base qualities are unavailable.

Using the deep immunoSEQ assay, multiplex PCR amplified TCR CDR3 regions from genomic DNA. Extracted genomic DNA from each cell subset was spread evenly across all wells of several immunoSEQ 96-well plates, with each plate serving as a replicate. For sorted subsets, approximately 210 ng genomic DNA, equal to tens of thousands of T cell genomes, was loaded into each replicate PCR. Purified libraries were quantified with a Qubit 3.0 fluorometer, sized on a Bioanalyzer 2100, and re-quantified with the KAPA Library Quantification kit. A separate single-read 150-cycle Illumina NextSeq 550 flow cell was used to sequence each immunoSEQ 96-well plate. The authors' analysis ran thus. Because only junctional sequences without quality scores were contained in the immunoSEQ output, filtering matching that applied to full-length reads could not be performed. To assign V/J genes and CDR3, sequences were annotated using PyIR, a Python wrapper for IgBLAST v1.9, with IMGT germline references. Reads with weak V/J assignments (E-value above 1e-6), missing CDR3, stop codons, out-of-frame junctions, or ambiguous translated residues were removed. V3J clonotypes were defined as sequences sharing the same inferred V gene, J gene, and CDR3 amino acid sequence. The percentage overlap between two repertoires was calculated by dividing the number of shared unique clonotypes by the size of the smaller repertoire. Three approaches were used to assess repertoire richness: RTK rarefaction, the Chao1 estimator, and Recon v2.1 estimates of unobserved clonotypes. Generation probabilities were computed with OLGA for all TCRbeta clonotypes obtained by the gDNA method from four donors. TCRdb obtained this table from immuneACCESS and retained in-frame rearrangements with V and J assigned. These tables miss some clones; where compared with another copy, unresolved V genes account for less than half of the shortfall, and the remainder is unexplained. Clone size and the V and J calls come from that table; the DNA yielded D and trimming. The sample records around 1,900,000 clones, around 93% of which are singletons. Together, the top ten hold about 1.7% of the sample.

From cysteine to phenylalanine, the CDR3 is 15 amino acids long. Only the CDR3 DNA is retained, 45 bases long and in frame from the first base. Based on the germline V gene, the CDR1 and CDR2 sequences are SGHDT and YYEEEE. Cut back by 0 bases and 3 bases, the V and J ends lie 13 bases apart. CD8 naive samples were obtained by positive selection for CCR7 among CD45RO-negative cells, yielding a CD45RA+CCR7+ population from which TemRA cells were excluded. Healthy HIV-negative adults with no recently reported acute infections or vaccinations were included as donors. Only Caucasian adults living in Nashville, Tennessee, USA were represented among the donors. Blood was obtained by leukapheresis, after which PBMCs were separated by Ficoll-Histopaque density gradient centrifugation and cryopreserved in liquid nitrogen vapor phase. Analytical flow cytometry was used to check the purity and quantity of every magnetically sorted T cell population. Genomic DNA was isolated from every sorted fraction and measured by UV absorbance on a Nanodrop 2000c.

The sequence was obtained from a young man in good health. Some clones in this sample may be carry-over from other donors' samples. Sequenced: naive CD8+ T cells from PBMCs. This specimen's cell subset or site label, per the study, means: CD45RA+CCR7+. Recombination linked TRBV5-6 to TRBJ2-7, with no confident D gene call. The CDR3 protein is CASSLVSSVFYEQYF. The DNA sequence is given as TGTGCCAGCAGCTTGGTTTCGTCAGTATTCTACGAGCAGTACTTC.